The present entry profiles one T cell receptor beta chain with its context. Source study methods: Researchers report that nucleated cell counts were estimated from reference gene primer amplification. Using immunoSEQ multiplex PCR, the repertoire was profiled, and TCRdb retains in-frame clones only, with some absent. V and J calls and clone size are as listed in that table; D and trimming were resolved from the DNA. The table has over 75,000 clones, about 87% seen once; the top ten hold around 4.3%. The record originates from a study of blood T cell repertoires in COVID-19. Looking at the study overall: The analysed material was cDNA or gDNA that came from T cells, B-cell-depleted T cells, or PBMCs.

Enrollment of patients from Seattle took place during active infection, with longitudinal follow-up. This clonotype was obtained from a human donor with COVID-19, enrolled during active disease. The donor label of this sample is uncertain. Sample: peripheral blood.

This chain's CDR3 is CASSESVERPDELETQYF. DNA for the CDR3: TGTGCCAGCAGTGAATCCGTCGAGCGGCCCGATGAATTAGAGACCCAGTACTTC. This chain uses TRBV25-1 with TRBJ2-5, with D possibly matching TRBD2 (5 bases). Trimming shortened V by 1 base and J by 4 bases, and 22 bases separated the two germline ends. The CDR3 spans 18 residues. Germline V gene data show CDR1 as MGHDK and CDR2 as SYGVNS.